The rows below give T cell receptor beta chains drawn from one sample of a study of OX40 agonist ivuxolimab in advanced cancers. Generated by immunoSEQ multiplex PCR, the TCRdb table keeps only in-frame clones and is missing some. There are roughly 10,000 clones in the sample; 77% occur only once, and 33% lies in the top ten. This specimen consisted of CD4+ or CD8+ T cells sorted from blood, obtained in a trial of the OX40 agonist ivuxolimab. Every receptor here comes from an adult with an advanced solid tumor such as melanoma, head and neck, liver or kidney cancer. Each CDR3 is given with its conserved first and last residue. Fields, in order: J gene, V gene, CDR3 protein.

TRBJ1-6,TRBV27,CASSLMGVSYNSPLHF
TRBJ2-1,TRBV7-9,CASSSQQREDNEQFF
TRBJ1-3,TRBV7-2,CASSLRQGNTIYF
TRBJ1-2,TRBV7-2,CASNSLLGQGRRGDYGYTF
TRBJ2-2,TRBV27,CASMAGGSGELFF
TRBJ2-7,TRBV5-4,CASSSIETVAYEQYF
TRBJ2-2,TRBV10-2,CASGDRGNDGELFF
TRBJ1-2,TRBV5-8,CASSLGGQGLYGYTF
TRBJ2-1,TRBV5-1,CASSGKGVYNEQFF
TRBJ2-1,TRBV5-6,CASSFGGDDYNEQFF
TRBJ2-2,TRBV16,CASSQSLQIGPPGELFF
TRBJ1-5,TRBV29-1,CSAQGQGHNQPQHF
TRBJ2-1,TRBV15,CATSRDLWPLGDSDYNEQFF
TRBJ1-1,TRBV9,CASSPSGNTEAFF
TRBJ2-1,TRBV12-2,CASRLESGFPAGDNEQFF
TRBJ2-7,TRBV19,CASSIDLGAPGEQYF
TRBJ2-3,TRBV13,CASSLAAGTGWTDTQYF
TRBJ1-1,TRBV27,CASSTRAGATEAFF
TRBJ2-7,TRBV6-5,CASPGQERYEQYF
TRBJ1-2,TRBV5-5,CASSLETGDNYGYTF
TRBJ2-5,TRBV5-4,CASSYISGNQETQYF
TRBJ2-1,TRBV7-1,CASSFSPPGPVDNEQFF
TRBJ1-1,TRBV4-3,CASSQARDRTEAFF
TRBJ2-1,TRBV5-4,CASSADRIVGYEQFF
TRBJ2-7,TRBV14,CASSPGIGYEQYF
TRBJ2-7,TRBV30,CAWRNLAGAEQYF
TRBJ1-2,TRBV27,CASSFGPGAYGYTF
TRBJ1-2,TRBV6-5,CASSTGTVNYGYTF
TRBJ2-1,TRBV6-4,CASSGLAGGDEQFF
TRBJ1-2,TRBV9,CASSVDSSYGYTF